The next 25 T cell receptor beta chains were all read from a single sample in a study of shared clonotypes between healthy human individuals (TCRdb year 2020). The library relied on the immunoSEQ multiplex PCR assay. The immuneACCESS repertoire file appears here via TCRdb, limited to in-frame rearrangements. These files lack a portion of the clones; in checked studies, under half of the deficit traces to unresolved V genes, and the cause of the others is not known. The sample contains 800,000 to 1,200,000 clones, roughly 74% of them found a single time. The leading ten clones occupy under 0.6% of the sample. The sequenced material came from memory CD4+ T cells from PBMCs. What this sample's cell subset or site label stands for: CD45RA-negative fraction. These receptor sequences come from a man between 18 and 29 years old in good health. Some clones in this sample may be carry-over from other donors' samples.

V gene TRBV5-6 combines with J gene TRBJ1-5; tentatively, D is TRBD1 (5 bases). The CDR3 is 14 residues long. Germline V gives CDR1 SGHDT, CDR2 YYEEEE. V lost 4 bases, J lost 0 bases, and 8 bases lay in between. CDR3 loop: CASSGTGSNQPQHF. The CDR3 DNA follows: TGTGCCAGCAGCGGAACAGGTAGCAATCAGCCCCAGCATTTT.

This clone came up many times. This chain connects TRBV6-5 to TRBJ1-1; weak D call: TRBD1 (5 bases). This CDR3 has 14 residues. Germline CDR1 and CDR2: MNHEY and SVGAGI. Trimming stripped 7 bases from V and 8 bases from J, with 20 bases between. The CDR3 bases are TGTGCCAGCACCTCTAAACCACGGGGGACCGAAGCTTTCTTT. Its translation is CASTSKPRGTEAFF.

A remark on this clone: A read error may be the cause here, since a much bigger clone is one base away. Other DNA sequences in this sample translate to the same CDR3. The chain combines TRBV2 with TRBJ1-5, with D hard to call. Germline assignment: CDR1 SNHLY and CDR2 FYNNEI. Deletions cut 4 bases from V and 1 base from J, with 2 bases between. The CDR3 totals 12 residues. The chain's CDR3 is CASSGSNQPQHF. The CDR3 nucleotides are TGTGCCAGCAGTGGGAGCAATCAGCCCCAGCATTTT.

This clone was recorded at least ten times. The genes are TRBV2 and TRBJ1-3; D gene ambiguous. Trimming took off 1 base at V and 0 bases at J, with 13 bases between the two ends. In germline, CDR1 is SNHLY, CDR2 FYNNEI. The CDR3 runs to 17 residues. The CDR3 coding sequence is TGTGCCAGCAGTGAAGTTGGAAGGGTTGGCTCTGGAAACACCATATATTTT. Protein sequence: CASSEVGRVGSGNTIYF.

V is TRBV5-1 and J is TRBJ2-2; 13 positions match TRBD2. This CDR3 is 17 amino acids long. Germline CDR1 reads SGHRS; CDR2 reads YFSETQ. The V gene end was trimmed by 3 bases and the J gene end by 3 bases; junction bases not matched to a gene: 5. The CDR3: CASSYGLAGEHTGELFF. CDR3 DNA: TGCGCCAGCAGCTACGGACTAGCGGGAGAACACACCGGGGAGCTGTTTTTT.

With regard to this clone: In the same sample, other DNA sequences code for this CDR3. This chain connects TRBV9 to TRBJ2-1; 8 bases agree with TRBD2. V was clipped by 3 bases and J by 0 bases; unmatched bases: 2. The CDR3 is made up of 15 amino acids. Germline assignment: CDR1 SGDLS and CDR2 YYNGEE. The CDR3: CASSASGSSYNEQFF. In DNA, the CDR3 is TGTGCCAGCAGCGCCAGCGGGAGCTCCTACAATGAGCAGTTCTTC.

A word on this clone: Other DNA sequences in the same sample also yield this CDR3. The V and J genes are TRBV6-1 and TRBJ1-4; D ambiguous. V was pared by 0 bases and J by 5 bases, with 7 bases between. The CDR3 totals 14 residues. Germline values: CDR1 MNHNS, CDR2 SASEGT. This chain's CDR3 is CASSEAGLNEKLFF. The CDR3 bases are TGTGCCAGCAGTGAAGCTGGCCTGAATGAAAAACTGTTTTTT.

This sequence joins TRBV19 and TRBJ1-1; D is undetermined. The CDR3 covers 14 residues. CDR1 is LNHDA and CDR2 is SQIVND in the germline V gene (reference sequence). V was clipped by 5 bases and J by 8 bases, with 18 bases between them. CDR3 DNA sequence: TGTGCCAGTAGTCGGGCTCCCACCCTGGGGGAAGCTTTCTTT. Its protein is CASSRAPTLGEAFF.

V and J are TRBV7-9 and TRBJ2-5; possibly TRBD2 for D (6 bases). The CDR3 consists of 17 residues. From germline, CDR1 is SEHNR and CDR2 FQNEAQ (reference sequence). V was shortened by 4 bases and J by 7 bases, with 25 bases between the two germline ends. CDR3 amino acids: CASSSQGLWGGRGTQYF. The CDR3 DNA follows: TGTGCCAGCAGCTCCCAAGGCCTCTGGGGCGGGCGGGGGACCCAGTACTTC.

In regard to this clone: Other DNA sequences within the sample encode an identical CDR3. The DNA of the CDR3 is TGTGCCAGCGGATATCAAGAGACCCAGTACTTC. It specifies CASGYQETQYF. The chain couples TRBV2 to TRBJ2-5, with D unresolved. Looked up from germline, CDR1 is SNHLY and CDR2 is FYNNEI. The CDR3 loop spans 11 amino acids. The germline V and J ends were trimmed by 8 bases and 2 bases, with 6 bases remaining between them.

The chain joins TRBV21-1 to TRBJ2-7. TRBV21-1 is designated a pseudogene. The CDR3 length is 16 residues. The CDR3 sequence: CASSKALRDVYYEQYF. DNA of the CDR3: TGTGCCAGCAGCAAAGCGCTGAGGGACGTTTACTACGAGCAGTACTTC.

This chain links TRBV28 with TRBJ2-1; 13 positions agree with TRBD2. The CDR3 spans 13 residues. CDR1 is MDHEN and CDR2 is SYDVKM in the germline V gene. The ends lost 7 bases at V and 10 bases at J; junction bases unmatched: 4. The CDR3 loop reads CASTTSGRGEQFF. The CDR3 DNA is TGTGCCAGCACAACTAGCGGGAGGGGGGAGCAGTTCTTC.

This clone occurred a few times. The identical CDR3 is also encoded by other nucleotide sequences in the sample. This chain connects TRBV30 to TRBJ2-3; no firm D call. CDR1 and CDR2 (germline): GTSNPN, SVGIG (reference sequence). This CDR3 has 12 amino acids. Deletions cut 1 base from V and 0 bases from J, with 2 bases between. The CDR3 here is CAWSASTDTQYF. The CDR3 DNA sequence: TGTGCCTGGAGTGCTAGCACAGATACGCAGTATTTT.

This clone was observed a few times. V and J are TRBV28 and TRBJ2-1; D unclear. This CDR3 is built from 11 residues. The germline V and J ends were trimmed by 8 bases and 4 bases, with 6 bases remaining between them. Germline-derived CDR1 and CDR2 are MDHEN and SYDVKM. The CDR3 DNA reads as TGTGCCAGCGGCGTATACAATGAGCAGTTCTTC. It codes for CASGVYNEQFF.

This clone was picked up one time. V is TRBV30 and J is TRBJ2-2; unclear D gene. Trimming pared 2 bases from V and 5 bases from J, leaving 9 bases between. The CDR3 sequence is 13 residues long. The germline CDR1 and CDR2 sequences are GTSNPN and SVGIG (reference sequence). CDR3 coding DNA: TGTGCCTGGAGTACCACCCGAACCGGGGAGCTGTTTTTT. Protein sequence: CAWSTTRTGELFF.

The chain employs TRBV7-2 and TRBJ1-5; D not certain. Trimming took off 3 bases at V and 11 bases at J, with 11 bases between the two ends. Germline-derived CDR1 and CDR2 are SGHTA and FQGNSA. The CDR3 is 12 residues long. The chain's CDR3 is CASSFQDGAQHF. In DNA, the CDR3 is TGTGCCAGCAGCTTTCAGGACGGAGCCCAGCATTTT.

The CDR3: CAISITGDTYGYTF. The CDR3 DNA sequence: TGTGCCATCAGTATAACAGGGGATACCTATGGCTACACCTTC. V gene TRBV10-3 combines with J gene TRBJ1-2; 7 bases line up with TRBD1. J gave up 4 bases and V 5 bases, and 7 bases lay outside the gene matches. Looked up from germline, CDR1 is ENHRY and CDR2 is SYGVKD. The CDR3 contains 14 residues.

This clone has just one count. The chain couples TRBV5-1 to TRBJ2-1, with TRBD1 matching 8 bases. The CDR3 extends over 14 amino acids. The germline V gene has CDR1 SGHRS and CDR2 YFSETQ. Germline trimming cut 5 bases from V and 5 bases from J; bases unmatched to any gene: 6. CDR3 nucleotide sequence: TGCGCCAGCAGAGGGCAGGGGGCGGACAATGAGCAGTTCTTC. Its protein product is CASRGQGADNEQFF.

The genes are TRBV10-3 and TRBJ1-4, with a weak D call TRBD1 (5 bases). The CDR3 spans 15 residues. V lost 0 bases and J lost 5, with 10 bases in between. Germline CDR1 is ENHRY and CDR2 is SYGVKD. CDR3 sequence: CAISESARANEKLFF. The DNA of the CDR3 is TGTGCCATCAGTGAGTCTGCCAGGGCAAATGAAAAACTGTTTTTT.

This chain's CDR3 is CASSFGTGGTEAFF. The CDR3, as DNA: TGTGCCAGCAGCTTCGGGACAGGGGGCACTGAAGCTTTCTTT. The chain joins TRBV7-3 to TRBJ1-1, with 11 positions matching TRBD1. CDR3 length: 14 amino acids. The J segment lost 4 bases and the V segment lost 3 bases, leaving 1 base of the junction unmatched. Germline assignment: CDR1 SGHTA and CDR2 FQGTGA.

The table lists this clone with a count of one. V and J are TRBV7-2 and TRBJ2-5; a possible D gene is TRBD2 (6 bases). The CDR3 totals 15 residues. V lost 1 base and J 0 bases, leaving 9 bases between the germline ends. CDR1 and CDR2 from the germline V gene are SGHTA and FQGNSA. CDR3 region: CASSLEPGDQETQYF. The CDR3 DNA reads TGTGCCAGCAGCTTAGAGCCGGGGGACCAAGAGACCCAGTACTTC.

V gene TRBV6-5 combines with J gene TRBJ2-5, with 8 bases matching TRBD1. With the DNA end fitting TRBJ2-7 better, the J assignment may be wrong. Germline assignment: CDR1 MNHEY and CDR2 SVGAGI. CDR3 length equals 14 residues. Here the CDR3 DNA reads TGTGCCAGCAGCCGACAGGGGAGCTCCTACGAGCAGTACTTC. It specifies CASSRQGSSYEQYF.

This chain links TRBV19 with TRBJ1-3; TRBD1 matches 8 bases. The trim removed 3 bases at V and 0 bases at J, leaving 4 bases unmatched. CDR1 is LNHDA, CDR2 SQIVND, per germline (reference sequence). This CDR3 is built from 16 residues. The CDR3 loop is CASSIRGPGSGNTIYF. The CDR3 DNA reads TGTGCCAGTAGTATCAGGGGGCCCGGCTCTGGAAACACCATATATTTT.

This clone was seen a handful of times. The chain recombines TRBV11-2 with TRBJ2-5, with D uncertain. Germline CDR1 is SGHAT and CDR2 is FQNNGV. Between the trimmed V and J ends, which lost 5 bases and 5 bases, there was a span of 12 bases. CDR3 length: 13 amino acids. CDR3 DNA: TGTGCCAGCAGCCCCCGGGCTGTGGAGACCCAGTACTTC. Translation: CASSPRAVETQYF.

In nucleotides, the CDR3 is TGCGCCAGCAGCCCCACCTTACTGCGGCGGGGTTTGATCTATGGCTACACCTTC. Protein: CASSPTLLRRGLIYGYTF. The chain carries TRBV4-1 and TRBJ1-2, with D hard to call. The germline CDR1 and CDR2 sequences are MGHRA and YSYEKL. Trimming shortened V by 4 bases and J by 4 bases, and 25 bases separated the two germline ends. The CDR3 consists of 18 residues.